This T cell receptor (beta chain) appears in the sequencing data of a study of blood T cell repertoires in COVID-19. Overall study: From T cells, B-cell-depleted T cells, or PBMCs came the material, which was cDNA or gDNA.

Allocation to cohorts depended on clinical history reported by the participants. This clone appeared once. V dropped 4 bases and J dropped 7 bases, with 13 bases sitting between them. The CDR3 sequence is 13 residues long. Germline CDR1 WSHSY, CDR2 SAAADI. This table comes from immunoSEQ multiplex PCR, and its TCRdb copy is limited to in-frame clones, with some not included. The top ten clones hold 7.5% of a sample with about 200,000 clones, about 80% of them seen once. This TCR came from a man between 40 and 49 years old who had recovered from COVID-19. Sample: PBMCs or T cells enriched from blood (not recorded which). The gene calls are TRBV10-2 and TRBJ1-2; a weak D match, TRBD1 (5 bases). CDR3 region: CASSVGRGRGYTF. In DNA, the CDR3 is TGCGCCAGCAGTGTCGGGCGGGGCCGTGGCTACACCTTC.